The 12 T cell receptor beta chains below all came from one sample that was sequenced in a study of blood T cell repertoires in COVID-19. The data were produced by immunoSEQ multiplex PCR, yet TCRdb's version contains in-frame clones alone and is incomplete. The profile covers tens of thousands of clones, with around 80% appearing a single time and around 5% taken by the ten largest. The sequenced material came from peripheral blood. Source of these receptors: a man aged 50 to 60 with active COVID-19.

This chain uses TRBV23-1 with TRBJ1-2; 8 bases line up with TRBD1. TRBV23-1 is assigned to the ORF class and has an uncertain function. The CDR3 is made up of 16 amino acids. V dropped 2 bases and J dropped 3; count of bases not matched to a gene: 8. The CDR3 DNA is TGCGCCAGCAGTCAACCACTACAGGGGGGCGACTATGGCTACACCTTC. This gives the protein CASSQPLQGGDYGYTF.

This rearrangement joins TRBV6-6 to TRBJ1-3; 9 positions agree with TRBD1. The CDR3 totals 16 residues. The ends lost 0 bases at V and 4 bases at J; junction bases unmatched: 4. From germline, CDR1 is MNHNY and CDR2 SVGAGI (reference sequence). As DNA, the CDR3 is TGTGCCAGCAGTTACTCGGACAGGGGTTTCGGAAACACCATATATTTT. Translating it yields CASSYSDRGFGNTIYF.

This rearrangement joins TRBV28 to TRBJ2-5; possible D gene TRBD1, 5 bases. Trimming removed 3 bases from V and 1 base from J, with 12 bases in between. Germline-derived CDR1 and CDR2 are MDHEN and SYDVKM. The CDR3 runs 15 residues. The CDR3 DNA reads TGTGCCAGCAGTTTTAAAGGGGCCTTCCAAGAGACCCAGTACTTC. As protein: CASSFKGAFQETQYF.

This clone was observed once. The chain employs TRBV6-5 and TRBJ2-5, with D hard to call. Germline V lookup: CDR1 MNHEY, CDR2 SVGAGI. This CDR3 comprises 12 residues. V gave up 6 bases and J gave up 4 bases, with 9 bases separating them. CDR3 in DNA: TGTGCCAGCAGGGCGACATCAGAGACCCAGTACTTC. Amino acids: CASRATSETQYF.

The CDR3 here is CASSPQGREKLFF. CDR3 DNA sequence: TGTGCCAGCTCACCGCAGGGGCGAGAAAAACTGTTTTTT. The chain has TRBV18 and TRBJ1-4, with a tentative D call TRBD1 (6 bases). CDR1 is KGHSH, CDR2 LQKENI, per germline. The CDR3 length is 13 residues. V gave up 3 bases and J gave up 8 bases, with 10 bases separating them.

The V call is TRBV27, the J call TRBJ2-1, with D possibly TRBD1 on 6 matching bases. Between the trimmed V and J ends, which lost 6 bases and 7 bases, there was a span of 10 bases. The V gene's germline CDR1 is MNHEY and CDR2 SMNVEV (reference sequence). This CDR3 has 12 residues. The CDR3 loop reads CASRAGENEQFF. Here the CDR3 DNA reads TGTGCCAGCAGAGCAGGGGAGAATGAGCAGTTCTTC.

The chain joins TRBV30 to TRBJ1-6, with TRBD1 matching over 7 bases. The germline V gene has CDR1 GTSNPN and CDR2 SVGIG (reference sequence). The CDR3 length is 13 residues. V shed 3 bases, J shed 13 bases, and the junction held 9 bases outside the gene matches. DNA for the CDR3: TGTGCCTGGAGCGTAGGAGGGGACAGCCCCCTCCACTTT. This encodes CAWSVGGDSPLHF.

This rearrangement joins TRBV12-2 to TRBJ1-5; TRBD1 is the table's D call, not checked against the DNA. TRBV12-2 is classified as a pseudogene. CDR3 size: 15 residues. The CDR3, as DNA: TGTGCAAGTCGCTGTACAGGGGTTTGTGGACAGCCCCAGCATTTT. It specifies CASRCTGVCGQPQHF.

This clone showed up just once. The chain links TRBV28 to TRBJ2-1; D may be TRBD1 (5 bases). This CDR3 contains 13 residues. V gave up 5 bases and J gave up 9 bases, with 14 bases separating them. CDR1 and CDR2 from the germline V gene are MDHEN and SYDVKM. The CDR3, as DNA: TGTGCCAGCAGTCCGGACACTGACCGTGAGCAGTTCTTC. It codes for CASSPDTDREQFF.

This clone has only one observation. CDR3: CASSEVGNPYEQYF. The CDR3 DNA reads TGCGCCAGCAGTGAGGTTGGCAACCCCTACGAGCAGTACTTC. The rearrangement uses TRBV10-2 and TRBJ2-7; D ambiguous. The CDR3 consists of 14 residues. Trimming pared 2 bases from V and 2 bases from J, leaving 10 bases between. The germline gives CDR1 WSHSY, CDR2 SAAADI.

This chain links TRBV5-1 with TRBJ2-5; D may be TRBD1 (6 bases). V lost 0 bases to trimming and J lost 2 bases, with 20 bases between them. Germline assignment: CDR1 SGHRS and CDR2 YFSETQ. The CDR3 consists of 18 residues. This chain's CDR3 is CASSLGEEWDTWQETQYF. CDR3 nucleotides: TGCGCCAGCAGCTTGGGAGAGGAGTGGGACACTTGGCAAGAGACCCAGTACTTC.

In its sample, this clone was seen once. The chain couples TRBV19 to TRBJ2-3; 10 nucleotides match TRBD1. Losses at the gene ends were 5 bases for V and 5 bases for J; bases not matched to a gene: 7. The CDR3 has 15 residues. The germline V gene has CDR1 LNHDA and CDR2 SQIVND (reference sequence). The CDR3 sequence is CASSPGQGDGDTQYF. In DNA, the CDR3 is TGTGCCAGTAGTCCTGGACAGGGGGATGGAGATACGCAGTATTTT.